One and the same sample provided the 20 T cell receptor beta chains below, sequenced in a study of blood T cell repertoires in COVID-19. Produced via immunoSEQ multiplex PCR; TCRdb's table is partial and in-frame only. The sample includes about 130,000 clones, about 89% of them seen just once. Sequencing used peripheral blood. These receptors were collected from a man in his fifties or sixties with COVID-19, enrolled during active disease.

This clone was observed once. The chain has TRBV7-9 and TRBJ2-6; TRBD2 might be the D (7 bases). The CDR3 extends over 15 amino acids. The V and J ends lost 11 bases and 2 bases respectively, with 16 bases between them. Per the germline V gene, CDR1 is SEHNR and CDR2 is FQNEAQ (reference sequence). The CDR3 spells CAAGEGGPGANVLTF. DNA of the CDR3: TGTGCCGCAGGCGAGGGGGGGCCTGGGGCCAACGTCCTGACTTTC. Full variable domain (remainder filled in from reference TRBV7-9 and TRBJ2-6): DTGVSQNPRHKITKRGQNVTFRCDPISEHNRLYWYRQTLGQGPEFLTYFQNEAQLEKSRLLSDRFSAERPKGSFSTLEIQRTEQGDSAMYLCAAGEGGPGANVLTFGAGSRLTVL.

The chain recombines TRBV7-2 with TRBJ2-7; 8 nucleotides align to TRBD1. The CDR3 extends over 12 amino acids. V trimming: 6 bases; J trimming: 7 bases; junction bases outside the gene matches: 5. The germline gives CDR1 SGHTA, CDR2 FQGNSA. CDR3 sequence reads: CASSWTGIEQYF. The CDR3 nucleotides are TGTGCCAGCAGTTGGACAGGGATTGAGCAGTACTTC.

The CDR3 spells CAWDRGNTIYF. The CDR3 nucleotides read TGTGCCTGGGACAGGGGGAACACCATATATTTT. This chain connects TRBV30 to TRBJ1-3; TRBD1 matches at 9 bases. The germline V gene encodes CDR1 GTSNPN and CDR2 SVGIG (reference sequence). V shed 5 bases and J 7 bases; nucleotides not matched to a gene: 0. This CDR3 has 11 residues.

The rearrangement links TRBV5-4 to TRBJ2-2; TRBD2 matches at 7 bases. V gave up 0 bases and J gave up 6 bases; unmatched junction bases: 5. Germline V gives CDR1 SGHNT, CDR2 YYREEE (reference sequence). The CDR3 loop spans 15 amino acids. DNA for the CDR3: TGTGCCAGCAGCTTGGTGGGGGGGAGTGCCGGGGAGCTGTTTTTT. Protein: CASSLVGGSAGELFF.

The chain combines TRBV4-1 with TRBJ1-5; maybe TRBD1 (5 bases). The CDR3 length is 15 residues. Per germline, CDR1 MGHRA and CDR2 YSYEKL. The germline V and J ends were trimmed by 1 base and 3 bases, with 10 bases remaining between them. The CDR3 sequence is CASSQGGQYNQPQHF. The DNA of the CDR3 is TGCGCCAGCAGCCAAGGGGGCCAGTACAATCAGCCCCAGCATTTT.

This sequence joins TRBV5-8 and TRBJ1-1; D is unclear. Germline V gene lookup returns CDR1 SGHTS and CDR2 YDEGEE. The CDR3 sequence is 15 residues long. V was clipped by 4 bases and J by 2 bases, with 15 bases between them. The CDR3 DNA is TGTGCCAGCAGCCGGGCGGGATCCCTCAACACTGAAGCTTTCTTT. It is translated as CASSRAGSLNTEAFF.

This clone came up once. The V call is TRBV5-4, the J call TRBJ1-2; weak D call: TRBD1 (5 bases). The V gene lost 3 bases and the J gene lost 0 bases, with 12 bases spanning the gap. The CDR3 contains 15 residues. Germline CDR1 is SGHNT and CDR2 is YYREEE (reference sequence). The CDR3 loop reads CASSSGLTTNYGYTF. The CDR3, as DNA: TGTGCCAGCAGCTCGGGACTTACTACTAACTATGGCTACACCTTC.

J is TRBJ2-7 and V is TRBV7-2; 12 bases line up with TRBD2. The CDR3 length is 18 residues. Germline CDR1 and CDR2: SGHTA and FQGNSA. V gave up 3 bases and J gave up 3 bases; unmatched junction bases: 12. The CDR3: CASSLPLLAGGPGYEQYF. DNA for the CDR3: TGTGCCAGCAGCTTGCCCCTACTAGCGGGGGGCCCAGGCTACGAGCAGTACTTC.

CDR3 DNA: TGTGCCAGCAGCTTAATCAGGGATGGGAGGAATGAGCAGTTCTTC. Its translation: CASSLIRDGRNEQFF. The gene calls are TRBV7-8 and TRBJ2-1, with TRBD2 as a possible D gene (6 bases). The CDR3 loop spans 15 amino acids. Trimming took off 2 bases at V and 7 bases at J, with 15 bases between the two ends. Germline V gives CDR1 SGHVS, CDR2 FQNEAQ.

The CDR3 nucleotides are TGTGCCAGCAGTGTACGGTTAAATTCACCCCTCCACTTT. Translating it yields CASSVRLNSPLHF. The rearrangement joins TRBV2 to TRBJ1-6; D remains ambiguous. CDR1 and CDR2 (germline): SNHLY, FYNNEI. The V and J ends lost 4 bases and 7 bases respectively, with 8 bases between them. CDR3 size: 13 residues.

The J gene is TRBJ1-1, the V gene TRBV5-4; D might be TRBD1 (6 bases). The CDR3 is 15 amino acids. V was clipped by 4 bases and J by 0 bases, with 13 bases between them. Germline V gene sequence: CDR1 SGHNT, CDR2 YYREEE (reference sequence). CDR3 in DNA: TGTGCCAGCAGCCCCTCGACAGGAATGAACACTGAAGCTTTCTTT. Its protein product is CASSPSTGMNTEAFF.

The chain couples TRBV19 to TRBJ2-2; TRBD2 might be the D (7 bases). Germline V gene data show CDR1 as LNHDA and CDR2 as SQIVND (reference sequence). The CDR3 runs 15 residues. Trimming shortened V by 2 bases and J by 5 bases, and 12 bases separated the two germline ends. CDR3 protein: CASSIRGGGTGELFF. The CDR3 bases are TGTGCCAGTAGTATAAGGGGGGGCGGTACCGGGGAGCTGTTTTTT.

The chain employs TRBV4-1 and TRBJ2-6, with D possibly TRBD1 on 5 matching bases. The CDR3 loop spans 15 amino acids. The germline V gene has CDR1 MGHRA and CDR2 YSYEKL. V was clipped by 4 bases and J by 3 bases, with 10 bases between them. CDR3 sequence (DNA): TGCGCCAGCAGCCTCTCTACAGGTGGGGCCAACGTCCTGACTTTC. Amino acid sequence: CASSLSTGGANVLTF.

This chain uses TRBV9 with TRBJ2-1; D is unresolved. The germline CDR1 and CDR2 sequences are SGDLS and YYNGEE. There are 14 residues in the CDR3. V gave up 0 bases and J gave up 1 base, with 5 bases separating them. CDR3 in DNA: TGTGCCAGCAGCGTAGCCGGTTCCTACAATGAGCAGTTCTTC. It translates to CASSVAGSYNEQFF.

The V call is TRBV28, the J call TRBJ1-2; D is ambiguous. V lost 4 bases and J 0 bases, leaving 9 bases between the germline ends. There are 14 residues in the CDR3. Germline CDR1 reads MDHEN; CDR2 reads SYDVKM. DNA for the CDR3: TGTGCCAGCAGTTCCCCGAGTGCTAACTATGGCTACACCTTC. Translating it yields CASSSPSANYGYTF.

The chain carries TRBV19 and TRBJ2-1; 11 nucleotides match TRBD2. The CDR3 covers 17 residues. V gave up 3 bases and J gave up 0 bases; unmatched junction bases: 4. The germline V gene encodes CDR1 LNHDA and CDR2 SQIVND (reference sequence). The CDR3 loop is CASSMSSGGRSYNEQFF. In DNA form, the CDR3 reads TGTGCCAGTAGTATGTCTAGCGGGGGGCGCTCCTACAATGAGCAGTTCTTC.

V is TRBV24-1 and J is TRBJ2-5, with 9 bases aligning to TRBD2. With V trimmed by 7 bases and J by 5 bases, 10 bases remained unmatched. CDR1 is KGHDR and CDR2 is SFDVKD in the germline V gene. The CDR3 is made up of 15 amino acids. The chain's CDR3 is CATSPSAGGRETQYF. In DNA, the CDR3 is TGTGCCACCAGCCCCTCTGCGGGGGGGCGTGAGACCCAGTACTTC.

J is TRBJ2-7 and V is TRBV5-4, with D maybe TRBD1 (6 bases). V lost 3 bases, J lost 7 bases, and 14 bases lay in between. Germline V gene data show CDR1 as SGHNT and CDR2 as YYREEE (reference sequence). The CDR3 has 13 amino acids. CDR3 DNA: TGTGCCAGCAGCTCCACCACAACAGGGGAGCAGTACTTC. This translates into CASSSTTTGEQYF.

This chain's CDR3 is CAWSSKSGGWTKNIQYF. The CDR3, as DNA: TGTGCCTGGAGTTCTAAAAGCGGGGGGTGGACCAAAAACATTCAGTACTTC. This chain links TRBV30 with TRBJ2-4; 9 positions match TRBD2. Germline V gene data show CDR1 as GTSNPN and CDR2 as SVGIG (reference sequence). This CDR3 is built from 17 residues. Germline trimming cut 2 bases from V and 2 bases from J; bases unmatched to any gene: 10.

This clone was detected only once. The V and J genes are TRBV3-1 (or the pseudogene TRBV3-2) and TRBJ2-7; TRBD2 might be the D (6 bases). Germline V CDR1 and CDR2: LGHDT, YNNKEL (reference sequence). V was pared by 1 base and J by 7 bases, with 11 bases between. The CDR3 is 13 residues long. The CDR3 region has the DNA TGTGCCAGCAGCCAAGGGCACGCGGGGGAGCAGTACTTC. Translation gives CASSQGHAGEQYF.